These T cell receptor beta chains were read from a single sample in a study of CD8+ T cells in alopecia areata. The protocol was immunoSEQ multiplex PCR, while the TCRdb copy is restricted to in-frame clones and leaves out a portion. The sample lists some 200,000 clones, around 60% occurring once. Sequences were derived from CD4+ T cells sorted from blood, sampled at week 0. Receptors were obtained from a human donor with alopecia areata. The CDR3 runs from the conserved cysteine through the conserved F or W. Fields, in order: J gene, clone size, V gene, D gene, CDR3 DNA, CDR3 protein. A D gene is named only where the DNA matches it firmly. Some rows have no size entry. The others give once, few or many, or a class for an expanded clone.

J: TRBJ1-3; size: -; V: TRBV5-1; D: -; DNA: TGCGCCAGCAGCTCGGGGTCTGGAAACACCATATATTTT; CDR3: CASSSGSGNTIYF
J: TRBJ2-3; size: -; V: TRBV25-1; D: TRBD1; DNA: TGTGCCAGCAGTGAAGAGGGTGGAATCAAGGGGGCCACAGATACGCAGTATTTT; CDR3: CASSEEGGIKGATDTQYF
J: TRBJ2-5; size: -; V: TRBV7-8; D: -; DNA: TGTGCCAGCAGCCAAGGGGGGACCCAGTACTTC; CDR3: CASSQGGTQYF
J: TRBJ1-1; size: -; V: TRBV4-1; D: -; DNA: TGCGCCAGCAGTCGGACAGCGGAAATGAACACTGAAGCTTTCTTT; CDR3: CASSRTAEMNTEAFF
J: TRBJ1-4; size: -; V: TRBV29-1; D: -; DNA: TGCAGCGTTGTTGGACAGCTGAATGAAAAACTGTTTTTT; CDR3: CSVVGQLNEKLFF
J: TRBJ2-5; size: -; V: TRBV7-2; D: -; DNA: TGTGCCAGCAGCTTAATGGGCCCGGGGACTGGGGAGACCCAGTACTTC; CDR3: CASSLMGPGTGETQYF
J: TRBJ2-3; size: -; V: TRBV4-1; D: TRBD1; DNA: TGCGCCAGCAGCCGAGAAGGACAGGCACGCACAGATACGCAGTATTTT; CDR3: CASSREGQARTDTQYF
J: TRBJ2-5; size: -; V: TRBV7-2; D: TRBD2; DNA: TGTGCCAGCAGCTTAGGACTAGCGGACGGGACCCAGTACTTC; CDR3: CASSLGLADGTQYF
J: TRBJ1-2; size: -; V: TRBV2; D: -; DNA: TGTGCCAGCAGTGTCTCAGGGAACTATGGCTACACCTTC; CDR3: CASSVSGNYGYTF
J: TRBJ1-4; size: -; V: TRBV14; D: -; DNA: TGTGCCAGCAGCCAAGTTACAGGAATCCCAACTAATGAAAAACTGTTTTTT; CDR3: CASSQVTGIPTNEKLFF
J: TRBJ2-5; size: -; V: TRBV5-1; D: -; DNA: TGCGCCAGCAGCCCTGGACTGATCGCCGGGGAGACCCAGTACTTC; CDR3: CASSPGLIAGETQYF
J: TRBJ2-3; size: -; V: TRBV6-6; D: -; DNA: TGTGCCAGCAGTGGCGGACAGAGGCCCGATACGCAGTATTTT; CDR3: CASSGGQRPDTQYF
J: TRBJ1-3; size: few; V: TRBV6-6; D: -; DNA: TGTGCCAGCAGTACGACAGGAGGCTCTGGAAACACCATATATTTT; CDR3: CASSTTGGSGNTIYF
J: TRBJ1-5; size: few; V: TRBV14; D: -; DNA: TGTGCCAGCAGCCAAGTCGGGGTAAATCAGCCCCAGCATTTT; CDR3: CASSQVGVNQPQHF
J: TRBJ2-3; size: -; V: TRBV4-1; D: TRBD1; DNA: TGCGCCAGCAGCCGGCAGGGACAGGGGAGGGGCACAGATACGCAGTATTTT; CDR3: CASSRQGQGRGTDTQYF